The source of this TCR beta chain is a study of glioma-infiltrating T cells after dendritic cell vaccination. Overall study context: Glioblastoma patients came from Phase I and II dendritic cell vaccination trials.

CDR1 is GTSNPN and CDR2 is SVGIG in the germline V gene (reference sequence). CDR3 length equals 14 residues. The method was immunoSEQ multiplex PCR; TCRdb's version includes in-frame clones alone and lacks a portion of them. The sample includes 30,000 to 40,000 clones, approximately 84% of them seen just once. Worth noting for this clone: The junction departs from germline at one end; a sequencing error may be responsible. Different DNA sequences within this sample yield the same CDR3.

Fresh-frozen tumor tissue and more than two years of survival data were available for all. PBMC were collected before vaccination, two weeks after the third vaccination, and at progression. This TCR came from a human donor with glioblastoma. The chain uses TRBV30 and TRBJ1-6; D is possibly TRBD1 (5 bases). The material sequenced was blood, taken before dendritic cell vaccination. The CDR3 nucleotides are TGTGCCTGGAGTGTGGAGGGGTATAATTCCCCCCTCCACTTT. Protein sequence: CAWSVEGYNSPLHF.